A selection of T cell receptor beta chains follows, all from one sample in a study of cytomegalovirus exposure and HLA in healthy donors. Clones were sequenced by immunoSEQ multiplex PCR, and TCRdb holds only the in-frame ones, with some missing. The profile shows about 190,000 clones, approximately 80% of them singletons. The sequencing input was PBMCs. The origin of the receptors is a woman aged 25 to 39 in good health and CMV-seropositive. Each CDR3 is given with its conserved first and last residue. D genes are given only for firm matches. Clone sizes are given selectively: once, few, many, or a class where the clone is expanded.

>TRBJ2-1|TRBD1|TRBV11-2|-
CASSPRGPEQFF
TGTGCCAGCAGCCCCAGGGGGCCTGAGCAGTTCTTC
>TRBJ1-6|-|TRBV5-1|-
CASTTTDSPGSPLHF
TGCGCCAGCACCACAACAGACAGCCCCGGTTCACCCCTCCACTTT
>TRBJ1-3|-|TRBV7-2|-
CASSLAGQPRLSSGNTIYF
TGTGCCAGCAGCTTAGCGGGACAACCCCGTCTATCCTCTGGAAACACCATATATTTT
>TRBJ1-2|TRBD1|TRBV5-4|-
CASSLGTANHYGYTF
TGTGCCAGCAGCCTGGGGACAGCAAACCACTATGGCTACACCTTC
>TRBJ2-7|TRBD1|TRBV7-9|-
CASSLGDRYEQYF
TGTGCCAGCAGCTTAGGGGACAGATACGAGCAGTACTTC
>TRBJ2-3|-|TRBV9|-
CASSVASLDGTDTQYF
TGTGCCAGCAGCGTAGCCTCCCTAGATGGCACAGATACGCAGTATTTT
>TRBJ1-1|-|TRBV6-1|-
CASSEAPPGMNTEAFF
TGTGCCAGCAGTGAAGCCCCGCCAGGCATGAACACTGAAGCTTTCTTT
>TRBJ2-7|-|TRBV28|-
CASSSTPGVSYEQYF
TGTGCCAGCAGTTCCACGCCAGGGGTGTCCTACGAGCAGTACTTC
>TRBJ1-2|-|TRBV6-6|-
CASSYPGVYGYTF
TGTGCCAGCAGTTACCCGGGAGTCTATGGCTACACCTTC
>TRBJ1-2|-|TRBV5-1|-
CASSFGGGSYGYTF
TGCGCCAGCAGCTTCGGAGGAGGCAGTTATGGCTACACCTTC
>TRBJ2-7|-|TRBV12-5|-
CASGLAQQAVKQYF
TGTGCTAGTGGTTTGGCACAACAGGCTGTCAAGCAGTACTTC
>TRBJ2-2|TRBD2|TRBV19|few
CASSVGLSNTGELFF
TGTGCCAGTAGTGTGGGACTATCTAACACCGGGGAGCTGTTTTTT
>TRBJ1-1|-|TRBV19|-
CASSGGGTAFF
TGTGCCAGTAGTGGGGGGGGCACAGCTTTCTTT
>TRBJ2-7|-|TRBV28|-
CASSGAYEQYF
TGTGCCAGCAGTGGAGCCTACGAGCAGTACTTC
>TRBJ1-1|-|TRBV28|-
CASSSSGTPEAFF
TGTGCCAGCAGTTCCTCAGGGACACCTGAAGCTTTCTTT
>TRBJ2-1|TRBD1|TRBV7-9|few
CASSGGQVGNEQFF
TGTGCCAGCAGCGGGGGACAGGTGGGCAATGAGCAGTTCTTC
>TRBJ2-5|-|TRBV7-8|-
CASSFPLGLQETQYF
TGTGCCAGCAGCTTTCCCCTGGGGCTCCAAGAGACCCAGTACTTC
>TRBJ2-7|TRBD1|TRBV5-6|once
CASSLAGQGVSYEQYF
TGTGCCAGCAGCTTAGCAGGGCAGGGGGTATCCTACGAGCAGTACTTC
>TRBJ2-3|-|TRBV5-6|-
CASSQIGSKQYF
TGTGCCAGCAGCCAAATCGGGAGTAAGCAGTATTTT
>TRBJ1-1|TRBD1|TRBV5-1|-
CASSSIDRETEAFF
TGCGCCAGCAGCTCTATAGACAGGGAGACTGAAGCTTTCTTT
>TRBJ1-5|TRBD1|TRBV4-1|few
CASSPTDRAQPQHF
TGCGCCAGCAGCCCAACGGACAGGGCTCAGCCCCAGCATTTT
>TRBJ2-5|-|TRBV5-1|-
CASSRRSRGETQYF
TGCGCCAGCAGCCGGCGGTCCAGGGGAGAGACCCAGTACTTC
>TRBJ1-2|-|TRBV28|-
CATSMDYSVYGYTF
TGTGCCACATCAATGGACTATTCCGTCTATGGCTACACCTTC
>TRBJ2-3|TRBD2|TRBV6-4|-
CASSRGTSGARGDTQYF
TGTGCCAGCAGCCGCGGGACTAGCGGGGCTAGAGGAGATACGCAGTATTTT
>TRBJ1-5|TRBD1|TRBV4-1|-
CASSPHPGQGGTFNQPQHF
TGCGCCAGCAGCCCCCATCCGGGACAGGGAGGGACGTTTAATCAGCCCCAGCATTTT
>TRBJ2-2|-|TRBV13|-
CASSSPPRMRTGELFF
TGTGCCAGCAGCTCACCGCCCCGGATGAGGACCGGGGAGCTGTTTTTT
>TRBJ2-2|TRBD1|TRBV5-1|-
CASSFGTGVLEELFF
TGCGCCAGCAGCTTCGGGACAGGGGTTTTGGAGGAGCTGTTTTTT
>TRBJ2-5|TRBD2|TRBV2|-
CASTGTSGDSLRWETQYF
TGTGCCAGCACCGGGACTAGCGGGGACTCCCTCCGCTGGGAGACCCAGTACTTC
>TRBJ2-7|-|TRBV11-3|-
CASSLESDRTYEQYF
TGTGCCAGCAGCTTAGAAAGCGACCGAACCTACGAGCAGTACTTC
>TRBJ2-5|-|TRBV28|-
CASSVRELETQYF
TGTGCCAGCAGCGTTAGGGAGCTGGAGACCCAGTACTTC
>TRBJ2-1|TRBD2|TRBV9|-
CASSKREIGWGGNEQFF
TGTGCCAGCAGTAAGCGGGAGATCGGATGGGGGGGAAATGAGCAGTTCTTC
>TRBJ1-5|-|TRBV11-3|-
CASSPPGTRSNQPQHF
TGTGCCAGCAGCCCCCCTGGGACACGGAGCAATCAGCCCCAGCATTTT
>TRBJ1-5|TRBD1|TRBV19|few
CASRIDWTGYSNQPQHF
TGTGCCAGTAGGATCGACTGGACAGGGTATAGCAATCAGCCCCAGCATTTT
>TRBJ1-2|-|TRBV4-1|few
CASSQVTGVYGYTF
TGCGCCAGCAGCCAAGTGACGGGAGTCTATGGCTACACCTTC
>TRBJ2-1|TRBD1|TRBV2|-
CASSKQGGYNEQFF
TGTGCCAGCAGTAAACAGGGGGGCTACAATGAGCAGTTCTTC
>TRBJ2-7|TRBD1|TRBV27|-
CASSFGTGPYEQYF
TGTGCCAGCAGTTTCGGGACAGGACCGTACGAGCAGTACTTC
>TRBJ1-1|-|TRBV6-1|-
CASSERHREHTEAFF
TGTGCCAGCAGTGAAAGGCACAGGGAACACACTGAAGCTTTCTTT
>TRBJ2-5|-|TRBV30|-
CAWTQFLEETQYF
TGTGCCTGGACCCAATTCCTAGAAGAGACCCAGTACTTC
>TRBJ2-1|TRBD2|TRBV2|-
CASGPTQAGAYNEQFF
TGTGCCAGCGGCCCAACCCAAGCGGGAGCCTACAATGAGCAGTTCTTC
>TRBJ2-3|TRBD2|TRBV15|few
CATSRVGTTTDTQYF
TGTGCCACCAGCAGAGTTGGGACTACCACAGATACGCAGTATTTT
>TRBJ2-2|-|TRBV7-9|-
CASSLQTSNTGELFF
TGTGCCAGCAGCTTACAGACATCGAACACCGGGGAGCTGTTTTTT
>TRBJ1-2|-|TRBV27|once
CASSLSRTLVDGYTF
TGTGCCAGCAGTTTATCCCGGACATTGGTAGATGGCTACACCTTC
>TRBJ1-1|TRBD1|TRBV28|-
CASSPLGQAAAEAFF
TGTGCCAGCAGTCCCCTAGGACAGGCGGCGGCTGAAGCTTTCTTT
>TRBJ2-3|TRBD2|TRBV10-3|few
CAVRTSGSRTDTQYF
TGTGCCGTTAGGACTAGCGGGTCCCGCACAGATACGCAGTATTTT
>TRBJ2-7|TRBD2|TRBV11-2|-
CASSLVPSPSGGAPEQYF
TGTGCCAGCAGCTTAGTCCCATCCCCTAGCGGGGGGGCCCCCGAGCAGTACTTC
>TRBJ2-5|-|TRBV7-2|-
CASSLDWNSGTQYF
TGTGCCAGCAGCTTAGACTGGAACAGCGGGACCCAGTACTTC
>TRBJ2-6|-|TRBV7-9|-
CASSPRGGAGANVLTF
TGTGCCAGCAGCCCGAGGGGGGGGGCTGGGGCCAACGTCCTGACTTTC
>TRBJ2-1|TRBD2|TRBV4-1|-
CASSQDQLAGGPDYNEQFF
TGCGCCAGCAGCCAAGATCAGCTAGCGGGAGGTCCCGACTACAATGAGCAGTTCTTC
>TRBJ2-7|TRBD1|TRBV6-1|-
CASKRDRVTYEQYF
TGTGCCAGCAAACGGGACAGGGTCACCTACGAGCAGTACTTC
>TRBJ2-5|-|TRBV9|-
CASSVAGRGETQYF
TGTGCCAGCAGCGTAGCTGGCAGGGGAGAGACCCAGTACTTC
>TRBJ1-6|-|TRBV6-5|-
CASSYHYREYNSPLHF
TGTGCCAGCAGTTACCACTACAGGGAGTATAATTCACCCCTCCACTTT
>TRBJ2-7|TRBD2|TRBV13|-
CASSPPWTSGAPHEQYF
TGTGCCAGCAGCCCCCCCTGGACTAGCGGGGCCCCCCACGAGCAGTACTTC
>TRBJ1-2|-|TRBV28|few
CASTVTGDYGYTF
TGTGCCAGCACCGTGACAGGTGACTATGGCTACACCTTC
>TRBJ1-2|TRBD1|TRBV28|hyperexpanded
CASSQRTYRGRHGYTF
TGTGCCAGCAGTCAACGGACCTACAGGGGGCGACATGGCTACACCTTC
>TRBJ2-1|TRBD1|TRBV28|once
CASSLFLGQGDNEQFF
TGTGCCAGCAGTTTATTTTTGGGACAGGGAGACAATGAGCAGTTCTTC